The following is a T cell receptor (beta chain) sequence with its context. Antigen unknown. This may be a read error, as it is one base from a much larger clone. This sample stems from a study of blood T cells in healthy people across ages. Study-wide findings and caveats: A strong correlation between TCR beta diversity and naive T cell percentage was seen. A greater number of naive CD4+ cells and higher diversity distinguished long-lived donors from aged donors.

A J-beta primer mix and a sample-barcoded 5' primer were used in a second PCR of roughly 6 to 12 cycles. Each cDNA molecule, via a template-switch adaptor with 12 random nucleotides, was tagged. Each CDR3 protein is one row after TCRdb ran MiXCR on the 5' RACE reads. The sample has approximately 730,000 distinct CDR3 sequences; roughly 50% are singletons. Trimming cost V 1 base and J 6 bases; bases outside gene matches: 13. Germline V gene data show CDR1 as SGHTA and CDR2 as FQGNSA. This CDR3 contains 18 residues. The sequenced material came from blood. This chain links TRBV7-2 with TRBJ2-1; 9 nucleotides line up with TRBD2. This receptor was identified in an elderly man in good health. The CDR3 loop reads CASSLVSGGGRVRNEQFF. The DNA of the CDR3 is TGTGCCAGCAGCTTAGTTTCCGGCGGCGGGAGGGTCCGCAATGAGCAGTTCTTC.